This TCR beta chain was observed in a study of shared clonotypes between healthy human individuals. Libraries were prepared by immunoSEQ multiplex PCR; TCRdb keeps only in-frame clonotypes and omits some of them. Of hundreds of thousands of clones in the sample, about 74% were seen once. Trimming cost V 7 bases and J 5 bases; bases outside gene matches: 11. The CDR3 consists of 15 residues. Germline CDR1 and CDR2: SGHRS and YFSETQ. This sequence joins TRBV5-1 and TRBJ2-5, with 10 bases that match TRBD1. Sequencing used memory CD4+ T cells sorted from blood. Subset: CD45RA-negative fraction. The TCR comes from a woman aged 30 to 39 in good health. CDR3: CASSWGDRGLETQYF. The DNA for the CDR3 is TGCGCCAGCTCGTGGGGGGACAGGGGCTTGGAGACCCAGTACTTC.